Listed below are T cell receptor beta chains from one sample, sequenced in a study of blood T cell repertoires in COVID-19. Some clones are missing from TCRdb's copy, which holds only in-frame ones; the method was immunoSEQ multiplex PCR. Among fewer than 55,000 clones, about 84% were seen once, and the ten largest hold roughly 2%. Sequencing input: peripheral blood. The source of these receptors is a woman aged 60-70 years with acute or convalescent COVID-19. The CDR3 runs from the conserved cysteine through the conserved F or W. Each record gives: D gene, J gene, V gene, clone size, CDR3 protein, CDR3 DNA. D genes are given only for firm matches. Size is omitted from some rows. Given values are once, few, many or a class for expanded clones.

D: TRBD1; J: TRBJ2-7; V: TRBV6-4; size: -; CDR3: CASSALRDSASYEQYF; DNA: TGTGCCAGCAGTGCCCTCCGGGACAGCGCGTCCTACGAGCAGTACTTC
D: -; J: TRBJ1-1; V: TRBV3-1/TRBV3-2; size: -; CDR3: CASSYRGGRFNTEAFF; DNA: TGTGCCAGCAGTTACCGCGGGGGGCGATTCAACACTGAAGCTTTCTTT
D: TRBD1; J: TRBJ1-2; V: TRBV2; size: -; CDR3: CASSANGQGLYGYTF; DNA: TGTGCCAGCAGTGCCAACGGACAGGGATTGTATGGCTACACCTTC
D: -; J: TRBJ2-7; V: TRBV3-1/TRBV3-2; size: -; CDR3: CASSQAPGSSYEQYF; DNA: TGTGCCAGCAGCCAAGCGCCAGGGTCCTCCTACGAGCAGTACTTC
D: -; J: TRBJ2-2; V: TRBV9; size: few; CDR3: CASSVQGYTGELFF; DNA: TGTGCCAGCAGCGTACAGGGATACACCGGGGAGCTGTTTTTT
D: TRBD2; J: TRBJ2-1; V: TRBV6-5; size: -; CDR3: CASSQTSGGYNEQFF; DNA: TGTGCCAGCAGTCAGACTAGCGGGGGTTACAATGAGCAGTTCTTC
D: TRBD1; J: TRBJ1-5; V: TRBV4-1; size: -; CDR3: CASSQDQGAGQPQHF; DNA: TGCGCCAGCAGCCAAGATCAGGGGGCGGGTCAGCCCCAGCATTTT
D: TRBD1; J: TRBJ1-1; V: TRBV7-2; size: -; CDR3: CASSLIWTGAGEGAFF; DNA: TGTGCCAGCAGCTTAATTTGGACAGGGGCAGGTGAGGGAGCTTTCTTT
D: TRBD1; J: TRBJ1-1; V: TRBV10-2; size: -; CDR3: CASRGDRPNTEAFF; DNA: TGCGCCAGCAGGGGGGACAGGCCGAACACTGAAGCTTTCTTT
D: -; J: TRBJ1-6; V: TRBV21-1; size: few; CDR3: CASSPRGSRGNSPLHF; DNA: TGTGCCAGCAGCCCCCGCGGGTCCCGAGGTAATTCACCCCTCCACTTT
D: -; J: TRBJ1-6; V: TRBV24-1; size: few; CDR3: CATISLAGEPSPLHF; DNA: TGTGCCACCATTTCTTTGGCAGGGGAACCTTCACCCCTCCACTTT
D: TRBD1; J: TRBJ1-6; V: TRBV7-3; size: -; CDR3: CASSNRGPESPLHF; DNA: TGTGCCAGCAGCAACAGGGGGCCCGAATCACCCCTCCACTTT
D: -; J: TRBJ2-1; V: TRBV9; size: -; CDR3: CASSPSLGGEQFF; DNA: TGTGCCAGCAGCCCAAGCCTAGGGGGTGAGCAGTTCTTC
D: TRBD1; J: TRBJ2-3; V: TRBV5-1; size: -; CDR3: CASSLEGALTDTQYF; DNA: TGCGCCAGCAGCTTGGAGGGGGCATTGACAGATACGCAGTATTTT
D: TRBD1; J: TRBJ2-5; V: TRBV7-9; size: -; CDR3: CASSLGDRGGQETQYF; DNA: TGTGCCAGCAGCTTAGGGGACAGGGGAGGGCAAGAGACCCAGTACTTC
D: -; J: TRBJ1-6; V: TRBV2; size: -; CDR3: CASSNNSPLHF; DNA: TGTGCCAGCAGCAATAATTCACCCCTCCACTTT
D: TRBD1; J: TRBJ1-2; V: TRBV7-2; size: -; CDR3: CASSLGHAGTGIRDYGYTF; DNA: TGTGCCAGCAGCTTAGGGCATGCCGGGACAGGGATCCGCGACTATGGCTACACCTTC
D: -; J: TRBJ1-1; V: TRBV11-3; size: -; CDR3: CASSLSTEGEAFF; DNA: TGTGCCAGCAGCTTATCTACGGAGGGTGAAGCTTTCTTT
D: TRBD2; J: TRBJ2-5; V: TRBV7-2; size: -; CDR3: CASSPTRLAKQETQYF; DNA: TGTGCCAGCAGCCCGACGAGACTAGCGAAGCAAGAGACCCAGTACTTC
D: -; J: TRBJ1-4; V: TRBV5-6; size: -; CDR3: CASSPVGGATNEKLFF; DNA: TGTGCCAGCAGCCCCGTGGGGGGAGCAACTAATGAAAAACTGTTTTTT
D: TRBD2; J: TRBJ2-2; V: TRBV6-4; size: -; CDR3: CASKTSANTGELFF; DNA: TGTGCCAGTAAGACTAGCGCGAACACCGGGGAGCTGTTTTTT
D: TRBD2; J: TRBJ2-2; V: TRBV6-1; size: -; CDR3: CASSDLRGGTGELFF; DNA: TGTGCCAGCAGTGACCTGCGCGGGGGGACCGGGGAGCTGTTTTTT
D: TRBD1; J: TRBJ2-6; V: TRBV7-8; size: -; CDR3: CASSLGWGQGLYGANVLTF; DNA: TGTGCCAGCAGCTTAGGCTGGGGACAGGGCCTGTATGGGGCCAACGTCCTGACTTTC
D: TRBD1; J: TRBJ1-6; V: TRBV19; size: -; CDR3: CASSRTGPNNSPLHF; DNA: TGTGCCAGTAGCAGGACAGGGCCCAATAATTCACCCCTCCACTTT
D: TRBD1; J: TRBJ1-2; V: TRBV3-1/TRBV3-2; size: -; CDR3: CASSHSDRVNHGYTF; DNA: TGTGCCAGCAGCCATAGCGACAGGGTAAATCATGGCTACACCTTC
D: TRBD1; J: TRBJ2-1; V: TRBV19; size: -; CDR3: CASSIGAGGFNEQFF; DNA: TGTGCCAGTAGTATAGGGGCAGGGGGTTTCAATGAGCAGTTCTTC
D: TRBD2; J: TRBJ2-2; V: TRBV29-1; size: medium-sized; CDR3: CSVELAGVNTGELFF; DNA: TGCAGCGTTGAACTAGCGGGAGTAAACACCGGGGAGCTGTTTTTT
D: -; J: TRBJ2-1; V: TRBV6-5; size: -; CDR3: CASRIRGTTQFF; DNA: TGTGCCAGCAGAATCCGGGGGACGACGCAGTTCTTC
D: -; J: TRBJ2-5; V: TRBV7-3; size: -; CDR3: CASSRTGTTLGETQYF; DNA: TGTGCCAGCAGCCGTACCGGGACAACGTTGGGAGAGACCCAGTACTTC
D: -; J: TRBJ1-1; V: TRBV4-1; size: -; CDR3: CASSQERQGRMNTEAFF; DNA: TGCGCCAGCAGCCAAGAAAGGCAGGGGCGAATGAACACTGAAGCTTTCTTT
D: TRBD2; J: TRBJ2-5; V: TRBV5-1; size: -; CDR3: CASSPGTSGPFGETQYF; DNA: TGCGCCAGCAGCCCAGGGACTAGCGGGCCATTCGGAGAGACCCAGTACTTC
D: -; J: TRBJ2-1; V: TRBV19; size: -; CDR3: CASSIFQGGDQFF; DNA: TGTGCCAGTAGTATTTTTCAGGGTGGGGATCAGTTCTTC
D: TRBD1; J: TRBJ2-5; V: TRBV5-1; size: -; CDR3: CASSLLGGSETQYF; DNA: TGCGCCAGCAGCCTCCTAGGGGGCTCTGAGACCCAGTACTTC
D: TRBD2; J: TRBJ2-4; V: TRBV5-1; size: -; CDR3: CASSLVASGIDGFQYF; DNA: TGCGCCAGCAGCTTGGTCGCTAGCGGGATCGATGGCTTTCAGTACTTC
D: -; J: TRBJ1-4; V: TRBV21-1; size: -; CDR3: CASRQLRRNNEKLFF; DNA: TGTGCCAGCAGACAACTCAGGAGGAATAATGAAAAACTGTTTTTT
D: -; J: TRBJ2-5; V: TRBV2; size: -; CDR3: CASSVGPQETQYF; DNA: TGTGCCAGCAGTGTGGGGCCTCAGGAGACCCAGTACTTC
D: TRBD1; J: TRBJ1-1; V: TRBV7-3; size: few; CDR3: CASSGDRGSGTEAFF; DNA: TGTGCCAGCAGCGGGGACAGGGGGTCGGGCACTGAAGCTTTCTTT
D: TRBD1; J: TRBJ1-5; V: TRBV9; size: -; CDR3: CASSSRQGGQPQHF; DNA: TGTGCCAGCAGCAGTAGACAGGGTGGGCAGCCCCAGCATTTT
D: TRBD1; J: TRBJ1-2; V: TRBV20-1; size: -; CDR3: CSASWDSSIYGYTF; DNA: TGCAGTGCTAGTTGGGACAGCTCGATCTATGGCTACACCTTC
D: TRBD1; J: TRBJ1-2; V: TRBV9; size: -; CDR3: CASSPQGADYGYTF; DNA: TGTGCCAGCAGCCCGCAGGGGGCGGACTATGGCTACACCTTC
D: -; J: TRBJ2-1; V: TRBV5-1; size: -; CDR3: CASSFWGLMSGNDNEQFF; DNA: TGCGCCAGCAGCTTCTGGGGGCTAATGAGCGGGAATGACAATGAGCAGTTCTTC
D: -; J: TRBJ2-4; V: TRBV14; size: -; CDR3: CASSQGAARGQNIQYF; DNA: TGTGCCAGCAGCCAAGGGGCAGCCAGGGGACAAAACATTCAGTACTTC
D: TRBD2; J: TRBJ2-1; V: TRBV7-2; size: -; CDR3: CASSGLAGNNEQFF; DNA: TGTGCCAGCAGTGGACTAGCGGGGAACAATGAGCAGTTCTTC
D: -; J: TRBJ2-7; V: TRBV3-1/TRBV3-2; size: -; CDR3: CASSQGSQSLSYEQYF; DNA: TGTGCCAGCAGCCAAGGCTCTCAGTCCCTCTCCTACGAGCAGTACTTC
D: -; J: TRBJ1-5; V: TRBV24-1; size: once; CDR3: CATSSAEGGNQPQHF; DNA: TGTGCCACCAGTAGTGCGGAGGGAGGCAATCAGCCCCAGCATTTT
D: TRBD1; J: TRBJ1-1; V: TRBV5-5; size: -; CDR3: CASSLVAGGATEAFF; DNA: TGTGCCAGCAGCTTGGTGGCAGGGGGCGCGACTGAAGCTTTCTTT
D: -; J: TRBJ1-1; V: TRBV5-1; size: -; CDR3: CASRADKGRTEAFF; DNA: TGCGCCAGCAGGGCGGACAAGGGAAGGACTGAAGCTTTCTTT
D: -; J: TRBJ1-4; V: TRBV4-1; size: -; CDR3: CASSQEYVRGFNEKLFF; DNA: TGCGCCAGCAGCCAAGAGTACGTAAGGGGATTTAATGAAAAACTGTTTTTT